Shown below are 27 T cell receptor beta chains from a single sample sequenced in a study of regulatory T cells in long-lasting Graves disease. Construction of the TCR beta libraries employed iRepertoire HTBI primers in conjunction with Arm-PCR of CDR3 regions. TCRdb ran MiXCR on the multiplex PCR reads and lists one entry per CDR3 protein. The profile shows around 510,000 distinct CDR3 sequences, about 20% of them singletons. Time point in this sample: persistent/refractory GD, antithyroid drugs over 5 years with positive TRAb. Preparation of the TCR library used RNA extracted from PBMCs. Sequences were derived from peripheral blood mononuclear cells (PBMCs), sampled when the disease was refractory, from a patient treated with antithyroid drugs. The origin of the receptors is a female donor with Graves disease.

The CDR3 reads CSVERTGRGFYEQYF. The CDR3 DNA is TGCAGCGTTGAGCGGACAGGGAGGGGTTTCTACGAGCAGTACTTC. The rearrangement uses TRBV29-1 and TRBJ2-7; a weak D match, TRBD1 (8 bases). Trimming shortened V by 3 bases and J by 3 bases, and 18 bases separated the two germline ends. CDR1 is SQVTM, CDR2 ANQGSEA, per germline. The CDR3 runs 15 residues.

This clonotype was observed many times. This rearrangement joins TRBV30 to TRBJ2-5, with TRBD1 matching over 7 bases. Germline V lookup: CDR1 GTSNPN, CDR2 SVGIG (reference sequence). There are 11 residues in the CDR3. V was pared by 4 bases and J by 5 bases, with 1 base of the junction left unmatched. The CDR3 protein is CAWNRGETQYF. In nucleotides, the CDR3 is TGTGCCTGGAACAGGGGTGAGACCCAGTACTTC.

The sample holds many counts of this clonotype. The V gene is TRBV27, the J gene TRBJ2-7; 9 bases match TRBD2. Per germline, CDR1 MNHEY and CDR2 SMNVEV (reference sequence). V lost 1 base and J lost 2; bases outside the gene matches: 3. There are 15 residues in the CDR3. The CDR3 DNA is TGTGCCAGCAGTTTATTAGGGACTAGCCCCTACGAGCAGTACTTC. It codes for CASSLLGTSPYEQYF.

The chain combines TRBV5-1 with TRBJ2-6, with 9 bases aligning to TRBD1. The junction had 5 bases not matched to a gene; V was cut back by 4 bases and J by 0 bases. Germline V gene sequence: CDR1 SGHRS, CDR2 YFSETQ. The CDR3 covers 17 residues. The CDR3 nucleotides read TGCGCCAGCAGCCGCGGACAGGGGAGCTCTGGGGCCAACGTCCTGACTTTC. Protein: CASSRGQGSSGANVLTF.

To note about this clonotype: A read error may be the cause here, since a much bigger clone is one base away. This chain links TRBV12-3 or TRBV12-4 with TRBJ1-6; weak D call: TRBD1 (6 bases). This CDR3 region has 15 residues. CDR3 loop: CAGSRGGRAHSPLHF. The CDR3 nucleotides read TGTGCCGGCAGCCGCGGGGGCAGGGCCCATTCACCCCTCCACTTT.

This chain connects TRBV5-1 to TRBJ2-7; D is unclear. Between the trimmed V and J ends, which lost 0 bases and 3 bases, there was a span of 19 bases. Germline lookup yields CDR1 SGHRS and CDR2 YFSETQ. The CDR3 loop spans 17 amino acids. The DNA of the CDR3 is TGCGCCAGCAGCTTGGAAGTCAGTGCCATTACGTACTACGAGCAGTACTTC. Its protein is CASSLEVSAITYYEQYF.

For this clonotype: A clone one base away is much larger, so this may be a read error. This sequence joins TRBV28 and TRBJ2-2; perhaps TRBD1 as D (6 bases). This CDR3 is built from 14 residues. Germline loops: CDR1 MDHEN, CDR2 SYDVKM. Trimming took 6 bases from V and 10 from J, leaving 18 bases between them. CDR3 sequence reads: CASSRPGHALELFF. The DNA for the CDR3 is TGTGCCAGCAGCCGACCGGGACACGCCCTGGAGCTGTTTTTT.

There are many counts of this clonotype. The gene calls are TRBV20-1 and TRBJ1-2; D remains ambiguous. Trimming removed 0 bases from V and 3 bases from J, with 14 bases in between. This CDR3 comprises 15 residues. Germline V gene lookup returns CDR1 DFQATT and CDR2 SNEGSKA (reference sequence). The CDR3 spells CSARDLRRGDYGYTF. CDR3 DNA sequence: TGCAGTGCTAGAGATTTGCGTCGCGGGGACTATGGCTACACCTTC.

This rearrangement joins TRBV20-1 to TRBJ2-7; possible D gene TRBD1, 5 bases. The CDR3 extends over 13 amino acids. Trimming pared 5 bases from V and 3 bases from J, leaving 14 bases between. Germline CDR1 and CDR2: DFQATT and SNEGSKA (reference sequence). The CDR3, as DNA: TGCAGTGCTGCCTACCAGACAGACTACGAGCAGTACTTC. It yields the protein CSAAYQTDYEQYF.

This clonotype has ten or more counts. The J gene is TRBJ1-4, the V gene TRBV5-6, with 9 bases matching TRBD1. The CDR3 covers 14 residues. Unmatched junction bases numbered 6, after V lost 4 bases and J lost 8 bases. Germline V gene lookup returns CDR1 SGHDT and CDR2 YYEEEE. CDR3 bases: TGTGCCAGCAGCACCGGACAGGGGAACGAAAAACTGTTTTTT. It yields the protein CASSTGQGNEKLFF.

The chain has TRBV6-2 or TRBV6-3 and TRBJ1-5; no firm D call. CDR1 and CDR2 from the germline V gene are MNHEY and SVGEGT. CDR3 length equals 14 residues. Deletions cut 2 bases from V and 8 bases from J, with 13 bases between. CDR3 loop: CASSYGPGPEPQHF. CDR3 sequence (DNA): TGTGCCAGCAGTTACGGCCCAGGCCCCGAGCCCCAGCATTTT.

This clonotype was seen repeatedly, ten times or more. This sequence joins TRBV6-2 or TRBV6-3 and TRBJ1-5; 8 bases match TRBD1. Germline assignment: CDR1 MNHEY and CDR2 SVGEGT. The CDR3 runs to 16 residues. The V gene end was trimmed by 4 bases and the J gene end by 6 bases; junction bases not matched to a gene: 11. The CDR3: CASSSATQGAGQPQHF. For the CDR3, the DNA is TGTGCCAGCAGTTCAGCGACCCAGGGGGCAGGTCAGCCCCAGCATTTT.

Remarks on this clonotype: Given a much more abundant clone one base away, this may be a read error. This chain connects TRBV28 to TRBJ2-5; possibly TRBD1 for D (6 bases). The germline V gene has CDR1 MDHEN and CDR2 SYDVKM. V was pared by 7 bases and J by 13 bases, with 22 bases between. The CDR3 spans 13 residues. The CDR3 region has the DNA TGTGCCAGCAAACCCAGGGGATCGGGCATTCGGTACTTC. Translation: CASKPRGSGIRYF.

CDR3 coding DNA: TGTGCCAGCAGCTCCTCGCAGGGAGGTCTCTATGGCTACACCTTC. Encoded protein: CASSSSQGGLYGYTF. The chain carries TRBV7-9 and TRBJ1-2; possible D gene TRBD1, 5 bases. Germline-derived CDR1 and CDR2 are SEHNR and FQNEAQ (reference sequence). The CDR3 has 15 amino acids. V dropped 4 bases and J dropped 4 bases, with 16 bases sitting between them.

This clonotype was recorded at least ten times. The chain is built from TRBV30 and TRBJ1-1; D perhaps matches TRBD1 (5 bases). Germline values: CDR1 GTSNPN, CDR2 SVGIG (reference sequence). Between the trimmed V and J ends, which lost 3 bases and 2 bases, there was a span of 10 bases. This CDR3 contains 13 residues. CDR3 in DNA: TGTGCCTGGAGCCCGACAGCTAACACTGAAGCTTTCTTT. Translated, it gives CAWSPTANTEAFF.

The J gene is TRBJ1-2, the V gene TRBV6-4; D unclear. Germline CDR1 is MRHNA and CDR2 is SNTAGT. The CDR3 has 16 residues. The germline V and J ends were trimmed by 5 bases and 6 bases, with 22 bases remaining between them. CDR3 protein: CASSRPLPHGEHGYTF. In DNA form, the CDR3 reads TGTGCCAGCAGTCGCCCACTACCCCATGGCGAGCATGGCTACACCTTC.

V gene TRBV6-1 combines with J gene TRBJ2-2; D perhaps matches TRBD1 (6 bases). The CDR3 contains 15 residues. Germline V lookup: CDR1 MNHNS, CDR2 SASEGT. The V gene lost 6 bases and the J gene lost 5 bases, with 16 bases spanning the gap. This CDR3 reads CASRLQGVNTGELFF. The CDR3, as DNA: TGTGCCAGCAGATTACAGGGCGTGAATACCGGGGAGCTGTTTTTT.

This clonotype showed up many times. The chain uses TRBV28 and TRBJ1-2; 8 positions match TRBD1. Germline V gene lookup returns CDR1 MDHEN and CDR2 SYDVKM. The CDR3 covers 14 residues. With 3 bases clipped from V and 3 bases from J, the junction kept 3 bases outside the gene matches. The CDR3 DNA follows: TGTGCCAGCAGTTTGCAGGGGGCGCACTATGGCTACACCTTC. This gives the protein CASSLQGAHYGYTF.

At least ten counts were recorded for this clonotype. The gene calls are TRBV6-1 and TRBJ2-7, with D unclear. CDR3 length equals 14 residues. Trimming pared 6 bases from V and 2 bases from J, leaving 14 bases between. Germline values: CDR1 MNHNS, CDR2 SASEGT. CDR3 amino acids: CASRGSSVAYEQYF. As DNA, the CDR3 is TGTGCCAGCAGGGGCAGTTCGGTGGCCTACGAGCAGTACTTC.

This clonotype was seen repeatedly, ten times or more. The CDR3 protein is CSAQPGPLNTEAFF. The CDR3 DNA reads TGCAGTGCCCAGCCGGGGCCCTTGAACACTGAAGCTTTCTTT. This rearrangement joins TRBV20-1 to TRBJ1-1, with D possibly matching TRBD1 (5 bases). Per the germline V gene, CDR1 is DFQATT and CDR2 is SNEGSKA (reference sequence). This CDR3 comprises 14 residues. V shed 6 bases and J shed 0 bases, with 14 bases lying between them.

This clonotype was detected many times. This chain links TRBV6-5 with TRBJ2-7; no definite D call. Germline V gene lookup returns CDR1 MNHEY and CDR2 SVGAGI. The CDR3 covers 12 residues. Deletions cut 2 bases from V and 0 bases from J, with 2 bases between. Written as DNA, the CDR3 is TGTGCCAGCAGTTACCACTCCTACGAGCAGTACTTC. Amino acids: CASSYHSYEQYF.

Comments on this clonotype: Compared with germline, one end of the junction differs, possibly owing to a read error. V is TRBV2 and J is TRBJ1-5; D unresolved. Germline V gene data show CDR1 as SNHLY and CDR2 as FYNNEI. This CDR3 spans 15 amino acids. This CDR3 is CASSEDDYNNRPQHF. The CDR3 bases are TGTGCCAGCAGTGAAGACGACTATAACAATCGGCCCCAGCATTTT.

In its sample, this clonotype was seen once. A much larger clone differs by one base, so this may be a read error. The CDR3 DNA is TGTGCCAACAGCTTCACGGCCTATAATTCACCCCTCCACTTT. As protein: CANSFTAYNSPLHF. The J gene is TRBJ1-6, the V gene TRBV7-2; D call uncertain. This CDR3 comprises 14 residues. Germline V gene lookup returns CDR1 SGHTA and CDR2 FQGNSA.

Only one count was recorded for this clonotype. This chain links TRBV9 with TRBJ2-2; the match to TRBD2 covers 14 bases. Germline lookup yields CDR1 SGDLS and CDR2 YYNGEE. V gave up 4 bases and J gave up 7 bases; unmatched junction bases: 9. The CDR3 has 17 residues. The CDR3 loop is CASSLGTSGSVGGELFF. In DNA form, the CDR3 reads TGTGCCAGCAGCCTTGGGACTAGCGGGAGCGTTGGCGGGGAGCTGTTTTTT.

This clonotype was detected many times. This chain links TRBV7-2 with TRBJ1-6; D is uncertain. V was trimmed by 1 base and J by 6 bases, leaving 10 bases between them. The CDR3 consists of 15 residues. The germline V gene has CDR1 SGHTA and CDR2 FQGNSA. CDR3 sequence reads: CASSLDQAVNSPLHF. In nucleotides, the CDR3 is TGTGCCAGCAGCTTAGATCAGGCCGTTAATTCACCCCTCCACTTT.

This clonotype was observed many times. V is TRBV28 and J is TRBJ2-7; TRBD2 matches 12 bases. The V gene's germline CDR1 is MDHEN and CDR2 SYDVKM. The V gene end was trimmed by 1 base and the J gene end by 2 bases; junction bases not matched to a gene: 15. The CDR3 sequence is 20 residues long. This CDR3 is CASSLSPSTSGRRGAYEQYF. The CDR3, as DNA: TGTGCCAGCAGTTTATCCCCCTCCACTAGCGGGAGGAGGGGCGCCTACGAGCAGTACTTC.

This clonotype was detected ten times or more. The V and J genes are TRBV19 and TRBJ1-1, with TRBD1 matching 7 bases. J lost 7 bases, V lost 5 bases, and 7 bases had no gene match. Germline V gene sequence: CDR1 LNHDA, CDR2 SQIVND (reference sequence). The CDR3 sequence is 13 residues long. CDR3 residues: CASSPDRVIEAFF. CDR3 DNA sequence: TGTGCCAGTAGTCCCGACAGGGTAATTGAAGCTTTCTTT.